Presented here are 19 T cell receptor beta chains from one specimen sequenced in a study of T cells in Graves' hyperthyroidism and ophthalmopathy. Authors of the study amplified TCR beta CDR3 regions from RNA transcripts. First-round RT-PCR targeting the TCR CDR3 was performed with the HTBI primer set. A single record per CDR3 protein comes from TCRdb applying MiXCR to the multiplex PCR reads. The sample carries about 400,000 distinct CDR3 sequences, around 13% recorded once. The sample comprised blood. These receptor sequences come from a woman between 18 and 30 years old with Graves' hyperthyroidism.

In regard to this clonotype: A much more abundant neighbour one base away suggests this may be a read error. The rearrangement joins TRBV18 to TRBJ1-1; D is ambiguous. Germline V gives CDR1 KGHSH, CDR2 LQKENI. This CDR3 has 12 residues. The CDR3 DNA is TGTGCCCGCTCACCGGCGATTCGGGAAGCTTTCTTT. This gives the protein CARSPAIREAFF.

This clonotype was detected many times. The J gene is TRBJ2-5, the V gene TRBV6-1, with 9 bases lining up with TRBD2. The CDR3 sequence is 15 residues long. Germline loops: CDR1 MNHNS, CDR2 SASEGT. Germline trimming cut 8 bases from V and 5 bases from J; bases unmatched to any gene: 12. The CDR3 spells CASGPVAGVWETQYF. CDR3 nucleotide sequence: TGTGCCAGCGGTCCAGTAGCGGGAGTGTGGGAGACCCAGTACTTC.

The V and J genes are TRBV5-6 and TRBJ1-6; 8 nucleotides line up with TRBD1. The CDR3 is 15 residues long. The germline gives CDR1 SGHDT, CDR2 YYEEEE. V lost 3 bases, J lost 7 bases, and 6 bases stayed unmatched. CDR3 loop: CASSSRGHLNSPLHF. CDR3 DNA sequence: TGTGCCAGCAGCTCCAGGGGGCACCTCAATTCACCCCTCCACTTT.

This chain links TRBV25-1 with TRBJ2-7; D might be TRBD1 (6 bases). V was cut by 2 bases and J by 6 bases, with 11 bases left in between. The CDR3 length is 13 residues. Germline V lookup: CDR1 MGHDK, CDR2 SYGVNS. As DNA, the CDR3 is TGTGCCAGCAGTGAAGTCCAAGGGGGCGAGCAGTACTTC. Protein product: CASSEVQGGEQYF.

There are many counts of this clonotype. The V call is TRBV6-1, the J call TRBJ2-7; possible D gene TRBD2, 5 bases. V lost 5 bases to trimming and J lost 3 bases, with 14 bases between them. The CDR3 totals 14 residues. CDR1 is MNHNS, CDR2 SASEGT, per germline. The CDR3 spells CASSQPGSLYEQYF. The CDR3 nucleotides are TGTGCCAGCAGTCAACCGGGAAGCCTCTACGAGCAGTACTTC.

This clonotype was seen at least ten times. The genes are TRBV7-9 and TRBJ2-5, with D tentatively TRBD2 (6 bases). V lost 5 bases and J lost 1, with 11 bases in between. This CDR3 is 14 amino acids long. CDR1 SEHNR and CDR2 FQNEAQ come from the germline V gene (reference sequence). DNA for the CDR3: TGTGCCAGCAGCGGCGGAGGGTCCCAAGAGACCCAGTACTTC. This codes for CASSGGGSQETQYF.

The V call is TRBV9, the J call TRBJ2-3; D unclear. Germline V gene sequence: CDR1 SGDLS, CDR2 YYNGEE. This CDR3 is 14 amino acids long. The V end lost 6 bases, the J end lost 0 bases, and 11 bases lay between the germline ends. CDR3 in DNA: TGTGCCAGCAATGAGGACCGGAGCACAGATACGCAGTATTTT. This gives the protein CASNEDRSTDTQYF. Based on the CDR3 plus reference TRBV9 and TRBJ2-3, the full variable domain is DSGVTQTPKHLITATGQRVTLRCSPRSGDLSVYWYQQSLDQGLQFLIQYYNGEERAKGNILERFSAQQFPDLHSELNLSSLELGDSALYFCASNEDRSTDTQYFGPGTRLTVL.

With regard to this clonotype: Possible read error: a much larger clone is one base away. The V call is TRBV7-9, the J call TRBJ2-1; tentatively, D is TRBD2 (5 bases). The J call may be wrong; the DNA end is better matched by TRBJ2-7. This CDR3 region has 14 residues. The germline V gene encodes CDR1 SEHNR and CDR2 FQNEAQ (reference sequence). The CDR3 DNA follows: TGCGCCAGCAGCTTACCTAGCTCCTACAATGAGCAGTACTTC. Amino acid sequence: CASSLPSSYNEQYF.

This rearrangement joins TRBV7-3 to TRBJ1-4; the D is unclear. CDR3 length: 16 amino acids. Per germline, CDR1 SGHTA and CDR2 FQGTGA. Trimming took off 8 bases at V and 4 bases at J, with 20 bases between the two ends. The CDR3 coding sequence is TGTGCCAGCCTTATGGACGAGGGCGGCTATAATGAAAAACTGTTTTTT. This codes for CASLMDEGGYNEKLFF.

The table lists this clonotype with many counts. The CDR3 protein is CASSPRQGAWEQYF. The CDR3 bases are TGTGCCAGCTCACCGAGGCAGGGGGCGTGGGAGCAGTACTTC. The chain uses TRBV18 and TRBJ2-7; TRBD1 aligns across 8 bases. Germline CDR1 reads KGHSH; CDR2 reads LQKENI. The CDR3 loop spans 14 amino acids. V dropped 3 bases and J dropped 7; count of bases not matched to a gene: 8.

This chain connects TRBV7-2 to TRBJ1-1, with 8 bases that match TRBD1. The CDR3 is made up of 15 amino acids. Germline trimming cut 4 bases from V and 1 base from J; bases unmatched to any gene: 5. CDR1 and CDR2 (germline): SGHTA, FQGNSA. CDR3 nucleotide sequence: TGTGCCAGCAGCTACAGGACAGGGCAGAACACTGAAGCTTTCTTT. Its translation is CASSYRTGQNTEAFF.

This clonotype was recorded at least ten times. The chain combines TRBV28 with TRBJ2-3; 7 bases match TRBD1. V lost 6 bases and J lost 0; bases outside the gene matches: 9. The CDR3 runs 16 residues. Per germline, CDR1 MDHEN and CDR2 SYDVKM. The CDR3 DNA is TGTGCCAGCAGCTTCACCGGGACAGAGAGCACAGATACGCAGTATTTT. Translated: CASSFTGTESTDTQYF.

This chain uses TRBV9 with TRBJ2-3; D possibly corresponds to TRBD2 (5 bases). V was trimmed by 4 bases and J by 0 bases, leaving 12 bases between them. The CDR3 sequence is 15 residues long. Germline CDR1 is SGDLS and CDR2 is YYNGEE. DNA of the CDR3: TGTGCCAGCAGCCCCACCGGGATTAGCACAGATACGCAGTATTTT. Protein sequence: CASSPTGISTDTQYF.

This clonotype was observed at least ten times. V gene TRBV11-2 combines with J gene TRBJ1-1, with TRBD1 identical over 7 bases. The germline gives CDR1 SGHAT, CDR2 FQNNGV. V lost 9 bases to trimming and J lost 3 bases; unmatched junction nucleotides: 10. This CDR3 has 14 amino acids. The DNA for the CDR3 is TGTGCCAGTGCTCCGACAGGGTGGGACACTGAAGCTTTCTTT. Translated, it gives CASAPTGWDTEAFF. Looking up the rest from reference TRBV11-2 and TRBJ1-1 gives the full variable domain: EAGVAQSPRYKIIEKRQSVAFWCNPISGHATLYWYQQILGQGPKLLIQFQNNGVVDDSQLPKDRFSAERLKGVDSTLKIQPAKLEDSAVYLCASAPTGWDTEAFFGQGTRLTVV.

The chain employs TRBV29-1 and TRBJ2-7; 7 bases map to TRBD1. Looked up from germline, CDR1 is SQVTM and CDR2 is ANQGSEA. With 8 bases clipped from V and 3 bases from J, the junction kept 4 bases outside the gene matches. This CDR3 comprises 11 residues. The CDR3 nucleotides read TGCAGCATACGGACAGGCTACGAGCAGTACTTC. It encodes CSIRTGYEQYF.

The chain links TRBV9 to TRBJ2-2; D is possibly TRBD1 (6 bases). This CDR3 has 15 amino acids. The V and J ends lost 4 bases and 4 bases respectively, with 14 bases between them. Germline CDR1 reads SGDLS; CDR2 reads YYNGEE. In nucleotides, the CDR3 is TGTGCCAGCAGCATGAGGGGGTTGGGCACCGGGGAGCTGTTTTTT. It encodes CASSMRGLGTGELFF.

This clonotype came up many times. The chain couples TRBV2 to TRBJ2-1; D remains unclear. The CDR3 is made up of 14 amino acids. The germline CDR1 and CDR2 sequences are SNHLY and FYNNEI. Trimming removed 6 bases at V and 8 bases at J, with 17 bases between. The DNA of the CDR3 is TGTGCCAGCAGGGGATTTAGAAGCCTCGATGAGCAGTTCTTC. Translated, it gives CASRGFRSLDEQFF.

This clonotype was counted only a few times. The chain employs TRBV9 and TRBJ2-7; the D gene is possibly TRBD1 (5 bases). V was clipped by 4 bases and J by 1 base, with 15 bases between them. CDR1 SGDLS and CDR2 YYNGEE come from the germline V gene. This CDR3 spans 15 amino acids. The CDR3 protein is CASSPQKGPSYEQYF. The CDR3 bases are TGTGCCAGCAGCCCCCAGAAGGGGCCGTCCTACGAGCAGTACTTC.

In its sample, this clonotype was seen many times. The gene calls are TRBV5-1 and TRBJ2-5; D gene ambiguous. The V and J ends lost 0 bases and 5 bases respectively, with 11 bases between them. CDR3 length: 14 residues. Germline V gene data show CDR1 as SGHRS and CDR2 as YFSETQ. The CDR3 loop is CASSLVTYGETQYF. DNA for the CDR3: TGCGCCAGCAGCTTGGTTACCTACGGGGAGACCCAGTACTTC.